This section outlines one TCR beta chain sequence together with its context. The antigen remains undetermined. The data were taken from a study of CD8 T cells in ankylosing spondylitis. The germline CDR1 and CDR2 sequences are SGHTA and FQGNSA. V shed 5 bases, J shed 4 bases, and the junction held 2 bases outside the gene matches. The CDR3 has 15 amino acids. Study-level findings and limits: Clones tied to disease were said to be significantly enriched in matched ankylosing spondylitis synovial fluid. Seemingly characteristic of ankylosing spondylitis blood was a TCR beta motif consisting of about 8 highly homologous variants.

Making the TCR beta libraries involved quantitative 5'-RACE with molecular barcodes. TCRdb used MiXCR to reprocess the 5' RACE reads, holding one entry per CDR3 protein. The table records about 500,000 distinct CDR3 sequences, roughly an eighth of them present only once. Sample: blood, either unsorted or a sorted T cell fraction (not recorded which). The chain joins TRBV7-2 to TRBJ2-3; 14 nucleotides align to TRBD2. This clonotype originated in a male donor with ankylosing spondylitis. The CDR3 here is CASSGTSGSADTQYF. In DNA, the CDR3 is TGTGCCAGCAGCGGGACTAGCGGGAGCGCAGATACGCAGTATTTT.